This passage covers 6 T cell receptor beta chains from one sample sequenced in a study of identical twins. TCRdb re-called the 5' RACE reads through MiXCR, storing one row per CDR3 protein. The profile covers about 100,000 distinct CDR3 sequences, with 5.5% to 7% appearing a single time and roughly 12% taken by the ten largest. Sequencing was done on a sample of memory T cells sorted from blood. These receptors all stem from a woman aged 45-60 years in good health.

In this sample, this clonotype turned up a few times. This CDR3 is CASSFAGLSRGTQYF. CDR3 sequence (DNA): TGTGCCAGCAGCTTCGCCGGACTCTCAAGGGGGACCCAGTACTTC. This chain connects TRBV7-2 to TRBJ2-5; D is tentatively TRBD1 or TRBD2 (5 bases each). The V gene lost 3 bases and the J gene lost 7 bases, with 18 bases spanning the gap. This CDR3 has 15 amino acids. From germline, CDR1 is SGHTA and CDR2 FQGNSA.

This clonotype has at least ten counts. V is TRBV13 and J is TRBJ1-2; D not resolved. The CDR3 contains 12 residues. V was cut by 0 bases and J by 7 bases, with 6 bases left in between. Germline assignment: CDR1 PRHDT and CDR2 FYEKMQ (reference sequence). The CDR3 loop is CASSLGAGGYTF. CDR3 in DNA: TGTGCCAGCAGCTTAGGCGCGGGTGGCTACACCTTC.

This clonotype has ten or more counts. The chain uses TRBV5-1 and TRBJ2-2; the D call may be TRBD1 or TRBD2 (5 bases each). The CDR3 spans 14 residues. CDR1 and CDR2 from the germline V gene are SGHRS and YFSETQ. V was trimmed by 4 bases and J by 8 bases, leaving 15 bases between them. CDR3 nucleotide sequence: TGCGCCAGCAGCCGGGACGGTGCGGGTGGGGAGCTGTTTTTT. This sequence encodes CASSRDGAGGELFF.

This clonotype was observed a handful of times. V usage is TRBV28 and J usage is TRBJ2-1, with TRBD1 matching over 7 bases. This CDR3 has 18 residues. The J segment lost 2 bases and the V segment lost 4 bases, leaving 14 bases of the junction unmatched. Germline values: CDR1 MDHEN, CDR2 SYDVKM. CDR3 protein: CASSYAVLQGTAYNEQFF. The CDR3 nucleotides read TGTGCCAGCAGTTATGCGGTCCTACAGGGGACGGCCTACAATGAGCAGTTCTTC.

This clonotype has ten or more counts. CDR3 DNA: TGTGCCAGCCGACCGAGAGGAGGAAACAATGAGCAGTTCTTC. It codes for CASRPRGGNNEQFF. The chain uses TRBV11-2 and TRBJ2-1; maybe TRBD2 (5 bases). Germline CDR1 reads SGHAT; CDR2 reads FQNNGV. V was cut by 8 bases and J by 5 bases, with 16 bases left in between. This CDR3 has 14 residues.

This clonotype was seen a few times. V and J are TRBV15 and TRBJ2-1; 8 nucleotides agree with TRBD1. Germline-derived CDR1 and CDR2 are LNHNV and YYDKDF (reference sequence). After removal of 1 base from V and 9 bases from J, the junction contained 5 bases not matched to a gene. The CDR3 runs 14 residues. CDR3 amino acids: CATSRGAGGSEQFF. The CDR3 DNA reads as TGTGCCACCAGCAGAGGGGCAGGGGGCAGTGAGCAGTTCTTC.